Below are 19 T cell receptor beta chains sequenced from a single sample in a study of cytotoxic CD8 clonotypes in ibrutinib-treated CLL. Generated by immunoSEQ multiplex PCR, the TCRdb table keeps only in-frame clones and is missing some. This table has tens of thousands of clones, approximately 72% appearing once. The sequenced sample was PBMCs, obtained before ibrutinib treatment. The receptors were sampled from a human donor with chronic lymphocytic leukemia.

The rearrangement uses TRBV5-1 and TRBJ1-1; no reliable D call. The V and J ends lost 7 bases and 7 bases respectively, with 11 bases between them. The CDR3 consists of 11 residues. The germline V gene has CDR1 SGHRS and CDR2 YFSETQ. The CDR3 DNA reads as TGCGCCAGCCGAATGGGGAATGAAGCTTTCTTT. It translates to CASRMGNEAFF.

This clone was detected a few times. The CDR3 DNA sequence: TGTGCCAGCAGCTTGCGACAGGTAAATGAGCAGTTCTTC. This encodes CASSLRQVNEQFF. This rearrangement joins TRBV11-3 to TRBJ2-1, with TRBD1 as a possible D gene (6 bases). This CDR3 contains 13 residues. In germline, CDR1 is SGHNT, CDR2 YENEEA. Trimming removed 3 bases at V and 7 bases at J, with 10 bases between. Full variable domain (outside the CDR3, taken from reference TRBV11-3 and TRBJ2-1): EAGVVQSPRYKIIEKKQPVAFWCNPISGHNTLYWYLQNLGQGPELLIRYENEEAVDDSQLPKDRFSAERLKGVDSTLKIQPAELGDSAVYLCASSLRQVNEQFFGPGTRLTVL.

A remark on this clone: An end of the junction does not agree with germline; a read error may underlie this. The gene calls are TRBV6-1 and TRBJ1-3; D not certain. The CDR3 loop spans 15 amino acids. Germline CDR1 is MNHNS and CDR2 is SASEGT. The CDR3: CATSNWVASGNTIYF. For the CDR3, the DNA is TGTGCCACCAGTAATTGGGTCGCGTCTGGAAACACCATATATTTT.

This CDR3 reads CASSLGSNNQPQHF. The CDR3 region has the DNA TGTGCCAGCTCACTAGGGTCGAACAATCAGCCCCAGCATTTT. V gene TRBV18 combines with J gene TRBJ1-5; D remains unclear. This CDR3 is 14 amino acids long. The germline V gene encodes CDR1 KGHSH and CDR2 LQKENI. The V gene lost 4 bases and the J gene lost 3 bases, with 10 bases spanning the gap.

This clone has a handful of counts. The V call is TRBV15, the J call TRBJ2-7; a weak D match, TRBD2 (7 bases). V shed 4 bases and J shed 0 bases, with 10 bases lying between them. Germline CDR1 reads LNHNV; CDR2 reads YYDKDF (reference sequence). The CDR3 is 14 amino acids. This chain's CDR3 is CATSKGGNSYEQYF. The CDR3 DNA reads as TGTGCCACCAGCAAGGGGGGGAACTCCTACGAGCAGTACTTC.

The CDR3 DNA follows: TGTGCCACCCGACAGGGGGGATACGAGCAGTACTTC. Its protein is CATRQGGYEQYF. The chain employs TRBV6-1 and TRBJ2-7; 9 bases line up with TRBD1. V trimming: 10 bases; J trimming: 4 bases; junction bases outside the gene matches: 5. The CDR3 extends over 12 amino acids. CDR1 is MNHNS, CDR2 SASEGT, per germline.

The chain joins TRBV5-6 to TRBJ1-1; 7 bases are a match to TRBD1. The CDR3 sequence is 15 residues long. Germline V gene sequence: CDR1 SGHDT, CDR2 YYEEEE. Losses at the gene ends were 4 bases for V and 1 base for J; bases not matched to a gene: 7. CDR3 amino acids: CASSKDRRGNTEAFF. DNA of the CDR3: TGTGCCAGCAGCAAGGACAGGAGAGGGAACACTGAAGCTTTCTTT. Supplemented by reference TRBV5-6 and TRBJ1-1, the full variable domain reads DAGVTQSPTHLIKTRGQQVTLRCSPKSGHDTVSWYQQALGQGPQFIFQYYEEEERQRGNFPDRFSGHQFPNYSSELNVNALLLGDSALYLCASSKDRRGNTEAFFGQGTRLTVV.

V and J are TRBV5-6 and TRBJ2-1, with a tentative D call TRBD1 (5 bases). CDR3 size: 15 residues. V shed 3 bases and J shed 6 bases, with 16 bases lying between them. CDR1 and CDR2 (germline): SGHDT, YYEEEE. The CDR3, as DNA: TGTGCCAGCAGCTATAGACAGCGAATCGCCAATGAGCAGTTCTTC. It codes for CASSYRQRIANEQFF.

This clone was seen only a few times. The chain combines TRBV6-5 with TRBJ1-1; D is unresolved. V lost 9 bases to trimming and J lost 0 bases, with 5 bases between them. The CDR3 has 11 amino acids. Per the germline V gene, CDR1 is MNHEY and CDR2 is SVGAGI. The CDR3 DNA sequence: TGTGCCAGAGTAATGAACACTGAAGCTTTCTTT. Its translation: CARVMNTEAFF.

The V and J genes are TRBV7-9 and TRBJ2-2; D is perhaps TRBD1 (6 bases). The germline V gene has CDR1 SEHNR and CDR2 FQNEAQ (reference sequence). V was trimmed by 2 bases and J by 5 bases, leaving 9 bases between them. The CDR3 extends over 14 amino acids. CDR3 protein: CASSLLQGTGELFF. Here the CDR3 DNA reads TGTGCCAGCAGCTTACTACAGGGAACCGGGGAGCTGTTTTTT.

The chain combines TRBV11-1 with TRBJ2-7, with TRBD1 matching over 10 bases. CDR1 is SGHAT, CDR2 FQDESV, per germline (reference sequence). CDR3 length: 16 residues. The J segment lost 0 bases and the V segment lost 3 bases, leaving 5 bases of the junction unmatched. The CDR3 loop reads CASSFRGQGSSYEQYF. The CDR3 DNA is TGTGCCAGCAGCTTTCGGGGACAGGGGAGCTCCTACGAGCAGTACTTC.

This clone has more than one count but fewer than ten. V is TRBV6-5 and J is TRBJ1-5; 9 nucleotides agree with TRBD1. CDR3 length: 14 residues. Trimming removed 8 bases from V and 6 bases from J; junction bases left unmatched: 8. In germline, CDR1 is MNHEY, CDR2 SVGAGI. CDR3 loop: CASRPGQGGQPQHF. The CDR3 DNA follows: TGTGCCAGCCGACCGGGACAGGGAGGTCAGCCCCAGCATTTT.

V usage is TRBV6-6 and J usage is TRBJ2-7, with D perhaps TRBD2 (5 bases). Germline-derived CDR1 and CDR2 are MNHNY and SVGAGI (reference sequence). Trimming took 5 bases from V and 3 from J, leaving 17 bases between them. The CDR3 contains 15 residues. DNA of the CDR3: TGTGCCAGCAGTGCCCAGGTCGGGATAATCTACGAGCAGTACTTC. Translation: CASSAQVGIIYEQYF.

The chain couples TRBV19 to TRBJ1-5; 7 bases fit TRBD1. Trimming removed 7 bases from V and 4 bases from J; junction bases left unmatched: 13. CDR1 LNHDA and CDR2 SQIVND come from the germline V gene (reference sequence). The CDR3 consists of 16 residues. CDR3 sequence: CASTTGFLPGNQPQHF. CDR3 DNA: TGTGCCAGTACGACAGGGTTTTTGCCTGGAAATCAGCCCCAGCATTTT. Based on the CDR3 plus reference TRBV19 and TRBJ1-5, the full variable domain is DGGITQSPKYLFRKEGQNVTLSCEQNLNHDAMYWYRQDPGQGLRLIYYSQIVNDFQKGDIAEGYSVSREKKESFPLTVTSAQKNPTAFYLCASTTGFLPGNQPQHFGDGTRLSIL.

V usage is TRBV7-7 and J usage is TRBJ2-5; D possibly uses TRBD1 or TRBD2 (5 bases each). The length of the CDR3 is 11 residues. In germline, CDR1 is SSHAT, CDR2 FNYEAQ (reference sequence). In nucleotides, the CDR3 is TGTGCTAGCCAATCCGGGACGACCCAGTACTTC. This gives the protein CASQSGTTQYF. Full variable domain (outside the CDR3, taken from reference TRBV7-7 and TRBJ2-5): GAGVSQSPRYKVTKRGQDVTLRCDPISSHATLYWYQQALGQGPEFLTYFNYEAQPDKSGLPSDRFSAERPEGSISTLTIQRTEQRDSAMYRCASQSGTTQYFGPGTRLLVL.

The rearrangement links TRBV7-3 to TRBJ1-1; a possible D gene is TRBD1 (6 bases). V lost 2 bases and J lost 0, with 7 bases in between. Per the germline V gene, CDR1 is SGHTA and CDR2 is FQGTGA. This CDR3 contains 14 residues. The CDR3 sequence is CASSLGGLNTEAFF. For the CDR3, the DNA is TGTGCCAGCAGCTTAGGGGGCCTGAACACTGAAGCTTTCTTT.

The chain joins TRBV6-5 to TRBJ1-1; the match to TRBD1 covers 7 bases. This CDR3 comprises 14 residues. Trimming at V came to 6 bases and at J to 4 bases, leaving 8 bases not matched to a gene. Germline V gene data show CDR1 as MNHEY and CDR2 as SVGAGI. The CDR3 DNA reads as TGTGCCAGCAGACCCGACAGGGAGGGCACTGAAGCTTTCTTT. Amino acids: CASRPDREGTEAFF.

The rearrangement uses TRBV27 and TRBJ2-3; D is possibly TRBD1 (6 bases). V lost 1 base to trimming and J lost 4 bases, with 18 bases between them. CDR1 and CDR2 (germline): MNHEY, SMNVEV (reference sequence). This CDR3 has 17 amino acids. The CDR3 spells CASSLLPPLAGADTQYF. The CDR3 DNA sequence: TGTGCCAGCAGTTTATTGCCGCCGCTTGCAGGGGCAGATACGCAGTATTTT.

The DNA of the CDR3 is TGTGCCAGCAGCAACTTAGCGGGAGTATGGGGGGGGAATGAGCAGTTCTTC. As protein: CASSNLAGVWGGNEQFF. The genes are TRBV21-1 and TRBJ2-1; the table gives TRBD2 as D, unverified against the DNA. TRBV21-1 is classified as a pseudogene. The CDR3 totals 17 residues.